Listed below are T cell receptor beta chains from one sample, sequenced in a study of control samples from healthy donors and cancer patients. This table comes from immunoSEQ multiplex PCR, and its TCRdb copy is limited to in-frame clones, with some not included. The sample has 130,000 to 150,000 clones; roughly 93% are singletons. Sequenced: blood. The receptors shown here come from a man aged 18 to 29 in good health. Both conserved end residues are trimmed from each CDR3. A row's size may be missing; if present it is once, few, many or a size class.

clone size | V gene | CDR3 protein
once | TRBV30 | AWSDTIPNEQF
NA | TRBV29-1 | TCIIPGGEQY
NA | TRBV15 | ATSREYEQY
NA | TRBV5-4 | ASTLGETQY
NA | TRBV6-2/TRBV6-3 | ASSYVGDGYT
NA | TRBV5-8 | ASSLPGPGELF
NA | TRBV23-1 | ASSQSDRDGYT
NA | TRBV4-1 | ASSQPNLGSEQY
NA | TRBV19 | ASSAQNTGTGGRFDTEAF
NA | TRBV30 | AHARGSGYNEQF
NA | TRBV5-8 | ASSFRDRGSYGYT
NA | TRBV5-1 | ASSLAGRGRAF
NA | TRBV5-1 | ASSLSSGQSSSYNEQF
few | TRBV5-1 | ASSWTGTTGELF
NA | TRBV10-1 | ASSTGGSGELF
NA | TRBV7-9 | ASSQASGYTQY
NA | TRBV15 | ATSRERREVNTEAF
NA | TRBV12-3/TRBV12-4 | ASRRLGHYGYT
NA | TRBV28 | ASSLSSPGELF
NA | TRBV2 | ASTVEVDEQF
NA | TRBV13 | ASSSLTPDTEAF
once | TRBV29-1 | SASPPAGAGGYT
NA | TRBV27 | ASSHRGGTDTQY
NA | TRBV27 | ASSFTKGYGYT
NA | TRBV13 | ASSPGELAGSYNEQF